These 13 T cell receptor beta chains came from one sample sequenced in a study of blood T cells in healthy people across ages. Primed by a sample-barcoded 5' primer and a J-beta primer mix, a second PCR proceeded for about 6 to 12 cycles. TCRdb reprocessed the 5' RACE reads via MiXCR and lists one record per CDR3 protein. The table records 720,000 or so distinct CDR3 sequences, 40% to 50% of them present only once. The sample was blood. All receptors come from a man older than 75 in good health.

The chain couples TRBV20-1 to TRBJ2-5, with TRBD2 identical over 7 bases. Germline trimming cut 1 base from V and 5 bases from J; bases unmatched to any gene: 16. Germline V lookup: CDR1 DFQATT, CDR2 SNEGSKA (reference sequence). CDR3 size: 17 residues. CDR3 nucleotide sequence: TGCAGTGCTAGAGTCTCGGTGTGGCAGGGAGGGAGGGAGACCCAGTACTTC. Protein sequence: CSARVSVWQGGRETQYF.

This clonotype was counted between two and nine times. The chain carries TRBV7-3 and TRBJ2-2, with D maybe TRBD2 (5 bases). In germline, CDR1 is SGHTA, CDR2 FQGTGA. V was trimmed by 8 bases and J by 4 bases, leaving 11 bases between them. The CDR3 sequence is 13 residues long. The CDR3 here is CASRGPRTGELFF. CDR3 coding DNA: TGTGCCAGCCGGGGTCCGCGCACCGGGGAGCTGTTTTTT.

This clonotype has just a few counts. The V and J genes are TRBV6-2 or TRBV6-3 and TRBJ2-5, with D hard to call. V was cut by 7 bases and J by 0 bases, with 12 bases left in between. The germline gives CDR1 MNHEY, CDR2 SVGEGT. CDR3 length: 14 residues. The CDR3 DNA follows: TGTGCCAGCAACCGAGGCTCGTACCAAGAGACCCAGTACTTC. Its protein product is CASNRGSYQETQYF.

The chain recombines TRBV12-3 or TRBV12-4 with TRBJ2-7; D is possibly TRBD1 (6 bases). The CDR3 extends over 15 amino acids. Between the trimmed V and J ends, which lost 6 bases and 0 bases, there was a span of 15 bases. The CDR3 loop is CASRPGADSSYEQYF. The CDR3 nucleotides read TGTGCCAGCAGGCCAGGGGCCGACAGCTCCTACGAGCAGTACTTC.

Concerning this clonotype: One end of the junction fails to match germline, which may point to a read error. This chain uses TRBV4-3 with TRBJ1-1, with a tentative D call TRBD1 (5 bases). Germline CDR1 and CDR2: LGHNA and YSLEER. The CDR3 has 13 amino acids. For the CDR3, the DNA is TGCGCCAGCAGCCAAGGACAGAACACTGAAGTTTTCTTT. This codes for CASSQGQNTEVFF.

The chain couples TRBV20-1 to TRBJ1-5, with D perhaps matching TRBD1 (5 bases). Germline CDR1 reads DFQATT; CDR2 reads SNEGSKA (reference sequence). The CDR3 consists of 13 residues. The ends were cut back, 0 bases at V and 6 bases at J, with 9 bases in the middle. This chain's CDR3 is CSARDGASQPQHF. CDR3 in DNA: TGCAGTGCTAGAGATGGGGCCAGTCAGCCCCAGCATTTT.

This clonotype turned up a few times. V usage is TRBV24-1 and J usage is TRBJ2-1; D uncertain. V was trimmed by 2 bases and J by 7 bases, leaving 11 bases between them. CDR1 is KGHDR, CDR2 SFDVKD, per germline. This CDR3 is 14 amino acids long. The CDR3 region has the DNA TGTGCCACCAGTGATTCCCCCCCCTTGAATGAGCAGTTCTTC. Amino acid sequence: CATSDSPPLNEQFF.

The chain has TRBV6-2 or TRBV6-3 and TRBJ1-1; no reliable D call. The V and J ends lost 5 bases and 11 bases respectively, with 12 bases between them. Germline loops: CDR1 MNHEY, CDR2 SVGEGT. The CDR3 has 11 amino acids. The DNA of the CDR3 is TGTGCCAGCAGTAGTAGCCGAAGGGCTTTCTTT. Translated: CASSSSRRAFF.

The J gene is TRBJ2-5, the V gene TRBV24-1, with 8 bases matching TRBD1. Germline CDR1 and CDR2: KGHDR and SFDVKD. The V segment lost 5 bases and the J segment 3 bases; nucleotides outside the gene matches: 7. The CDR3 spans 15 residues. The CDR3 DNA sequence: TGTGCCACCAGTGGTGCGGACAGGGTGGAAGAGACCCAGTACTTC. This encodes CATSGADRVEETQYF.

This clonotype occurred a few times. This rearrangement joins TRBV14 to TRBJ2-1, with 9 nucleotides matching TRBD1. V shed 0 bases and J 6 bases; nucleotides not matched to a gene: 15. Germline values: CDR1 SGHDN, CDR2 FVKESK. The CDR3 contains 19 residues. Written as DNA, the CDR3 is TGTGCCAGCAGCCAAGATACTACTAGGTACAGGGGGCAAATCAATGAGCAGTTCTTC. Its protein is CASSQDTTRYRGQINEQFF. Based on the CDR3 plus reference TRBV14 and TRBJ2-1, the full variable domain is EAGVTQFPSHSVIEKGQTVTLRCDPISGHDNLYWYRRVMGKEIKFLLHFVKESKQDESGMPNNRFLAERTGGTYSTLKVQPAELEDSGVYFCASSQDTTRYRGQINEQFFGPGTRLTVL.

The rearrangement links TRBV4-3 to TRBJ2-1; TRBD2 aligns across 9 bases. The CDR3 length is 16 residues. Germline V gives CDR1 LGHNA, CDR2 YSLEER. Trimming at V came to 0 bases and at J to 4 bases, leaving 4 bases not matched to a gene. The CDR3 DNA follows: TGCGCCAGCAGCCAAGACCCTAGCGGGGATTACAATGAGCAGTTCTTC. Translation: CASSQDPSGDYNEQFF.

This clonotype was picked up a small number of times. The chain uses TRBV29-1 and TRBJ1-1, with D perhaps matching TRBD1 (6 bases). Germline-derived CDR1 and CDR2 are SQVTM and ANQGSEA. The CDR3 consists of 14 residues. Trimming stripped 6 bases from V and 7 bases from J, with 21 bases between. The CDR3, as DNA: TGCAGCGTAGGGAATCAAGGGGGGGCGCGTGAAGCTTTCTTT. Translating it yields CSVGNQGGAREAFF.

The chain has TRBV7-2 and TRBJ2-5; 15 nucleotides match TRBD2. Germline V gene data show CDR1 as SGHTA and CDR2 as FQGNSA. V lost 3 bases, J lost 4 bases, and 9 bases stayed unmatched. CDR3 length: 18 amino acids. The CDR3 spells CASSFWEGLAGGGETQYF. The CDR3 DNA sequence: TGTGCCAGCAGCTTTTGGGAGGGACTAGCGGGAGGAGGAGAGACCCAGTACTTC. Based on the CDR3 plus reference TRBV7-2 and TRBJ2-5, the full variable domain is GAGVSQSPSNKVTEKGKDVELRCDPISGHTALYWYRQSLGQGLEFLIYFQGNSAPDKSGLPSDRFSAERTGGSVSTLTIQRTQQEDSAVYLCASSFWEGLAGGGETQYFGPGTRLLVL.